The 25 T cell receptor beta chains in this list originate from one sample, sequenced in a study of identical twins (dated by TCRdb to the mid-2010s). The library was made by 5' RACE. Sequencing used an Illumina HiSeq 2000. The public reads were quality trimmed at Q25 with fastp and then assembled into clones with MiXCR by TCRdb, keeping productive beta chains. Rows are combined by CDR3 protein, so each entry shows the most common genes and DNA. This sample is represented by under 400,000 distinct CDR3 sequences; 9% of them were singletons. Under 9.5% of the sample rests with the top ten. Sequencing used naive T cells sorted from blood. The cell subset or site label here, explained by the study, means: cells isolated with a human naive T-cell isolation kit. Receptors were obtained from a woman in her forties or fifties in good health.

The table lists this clonotype with many counts. The gene calls are TRBV5-6 and TRBJ1-5; possible D gene TRBD1, 6 bases. CDR1 is SGHDT and CDR2 is YYEEEE in the germline V gene. CDR3 length: 14 residues. The V end was cut by 4 bases, the J end by 6 bases, with 14 bases between. CDR3 in amino acids: CASSLGHLGQPQHF. The CDR3 DNA reads TGTGCCAGCAGCCTGGGACATTTGGGTCAGCCCCAGCATTTT.

This clonotype was counted at least ten times. V is TRBV29-1 and J is TRBJ1-1, with 7 bases lining up with TRBD1. Germline CDR1 and CDR2: SQVTM and ANQGSEA. The CDR3 loop spans 13 amino acids. V dropped 4 bases and J dropped 8; count of bases not matched to a gene: 10. The CDR3 DNA sequence: TGCAGCGTTGCGGCCTCCGGGACAGCAGAAGCTTTCTTT. It translates to CSVAASGTAEAFF.

This clonotype was detected only a few times. The genes are TRBV24-1 and TRBJ1-1; no reliable D call. V lost 4 bases to trimming and J lost 5 bases, with 4 bases between them. The CDR3 is made up of 11 amino acids. In germline, CDR1 is KGHDR, CDR2 SFDVKD. Here the CDR3 DNA reads TGTGCCACCAGTGAAGGGACTGAAGCTTTCTTT. Protein sequence: CATSEGTEAFF.

At least ten counts were recorded for this clonotype. The chain has TRBV11-3 and TRBJ1-1; no firm D call. The V end lost 3 bases, the J end lost 0 bases, and 8 bases lay between the germline ends. The V gene's germline CDR1 is SGHNT and CDR2 YENEEA. This CDR3 region has 14 residues. The CDR3 DNA reads TGTGCCAGCAGCTTCGCAACCATGAACACTGAAGCTTTCTTT. As protein: CASSFATMNTEAFF.

V is TRBV7-7 and J is TRBJ2-1, with D possibly being TRBD2 (8 bases). The CDR3 runs to 14 residues. V dropped 6 bases and J dropped 6 bases, with 15 bases sitting between them. The V gene's germline CDR1 is SSHAT and CDR2 FNYEAQ (reference sequence). CDR3 residues: CASSPGGLGNEQFF. The DNA for the CDR3 is TGTGCCAGCAGTCCAGGGGGACTAGGCAATGAGCAGTTCTTC.

This clonotype was detected only once. The rearrangement uses TRBV20-1 and TRBJ2-3; perhaps TRBD2 as D (5 bases). Trimming cost V 0 bases and J 2 bases, with 18 bases left between them. The CDR3 contains 17 residues. Germline-derived CDR1 and CDR2 are DFQATT and SNEGSKA (reference sequence). CDR3 region: CSARDLGVARATDTQYF. The CDR3, as DNA: TGCAGTGCTAGAGACCTCGGGGTAGCGAGGGCCACAGATACGCAGTATTTT.

In this sample, this clonotype turned up many times. The genes are TRBV29-1 and TRBJ2-3; TRBD1 is a possible D gene (6 bases). Per germline, CDR1 SQVTM and CDR2 ANQGSEA. The CDR3 spans 13 residues. Trimming shortened V by 6 bases and J by 5 bases, and 15 bases separated the two germline ends. CDR3 in amino acids: CSVSTGSGDTQYF. The CDR3, as DNA: TGCAGCGTCAGTACAGGGTCCGGAGATACGCAGTATTTT.

This clonotype came up a few times. V is TRBV29-1 and J is TRBJ2-3; D perhaps matches TRBD1 (5 bases). There are 14 residues in the CDR3. Germline lookup yields CDR1 SQVTM and CDR2 ANQGSEA. V was cut by 8 bases and J by 4 bases, with 19 bases left in between. CDR3 coding DNA: TGCAGCTACCCCACCCGAGAAGGGGCAGATACGCAGTATTTT. Encoded protein: CSYPTREGADTQYF.

In this sample, this clonotype turned up a few times. The V gene is TRBV19, the J gene TRBJ2-7; D may be TRBD2 (6 bases). The CDR3 extends over 15 amino acids. In germline, CDR1 is LNHDA, CDR2 SQIVND (reference sequence). Trimming took off 5 bases at V and 6 bases at J, with 20 bases between the two ends. CDR3 protein: CASSPRLDKYTEQYF. The CDR3 nucleotides are TGTGCCAGTAGTCCAAGACTAGATAAGTATACCGAGCAGTACTTC.

This clonotype was seen ten or more times. The chain uses TRBV5-1 and TRBJ1-6; no reliable D call. The CDR3 has 13 residues. The germline V gene has CDR1 SGHRS and CDR2 YFSETQ. V lost 5 bases, J lost 6 bases, and 9 bases lay in between. For the CDR3, the DNA is TGCGCCAGCAGAGTTAGCGTTAATTCACCCCTCCACTTT. Translated, it gives CASRVSVNSPLHF.

V gene TRBV5-1 combines with J gene TRBJ2-2, with 7 bases matching TRBD2. The V gene end was trimmed by 3 bases and the J gene end by 1 base; junction bases not matched to a gene: 9. Per the germline V gene, CDR1 is SGHRS and CDR2 is YFSETQ. The CDR3 covers 17 residues. The CDR3 nucleotides read TGCGCCAGCAGCTCCACCTTTGAGCGGGGGAACACCGGGGAGCTGTTTTTT. This encodes CASSSTFERGNTGELFF. The variable domain in full, completed from reference TRBV5-1 and TRBJ2-2, reads KAGVTQTPRYLIKTRGQQVTLSCSPISGHRSVSWYQQTPGQGLQFLFEYFSETQRNKGNFPGRFSGRQFSNSRSEMNVSTLELGDSALYLCASSSTFERGNTGELFFGEGSRLTVL.

This clonotype has more than one count but fewer than ten. The gene calls are TRBV29-1 and TRBJ2-2; D might be TRBD1 or TRBD2, each matching 6 bases. Trimming took 4 bases from V and 1 from J, leaving 13 bases between them. The germline gives CDR1 SQVTM, CDR2 ANQGSEA. This CDR3 spans 15 amino acids. The CDR3 DNA follows: TGCAGCGTTGTTTTCGGGGGCTTGAACACCGGGGAGCTGTTTTTT. Translated, it gives CSVVFGGLNTGELFF.

The chain uses TRBV12-3 or TRBV12-4 and TRBJ1-2, with TRBD1 identical over 9 bases. After removal of 5 bases from V and 8 bases from J, the junction contained 9 bases not matched to a gene. This CDR3 has 14 residues. The CDR3 region has the DNA TGTGCCAGCAGTCTAACCCGGGACAGGGACGGCTACACCTTC. Its translation is CASSLTRDRDGYTF.

The chain carries TRBV5-1 and TRBJ1-2, with TRBD1 matching over 8 bases. The germline V gene has CDR1 SGHRS and CDR2 YFSETQ. This CDR3 is 15 amino acids long. Losses at the gene ends were 4 bases for V and 2 bases for J; bases not matched to a gene: 7. CDR3 sequence reads: CASSRMTGANYGYTF. CDR3 DNA sequence: TGCGCCAGCAGCCGGATGACAGGGGCCAACTATGGCTACACCTTC. Full variable domain (outside the CDR3, taken from reference TRBV5-1 and TRBJ1-2): KAGVTQTPRYLIKTRGQQVTLSCSPISGHRSVSWYQQTPGQGLQFLFEYFSETQRNKGNFPGRFSGRQFSNSRSEMNVSTLELGDSALYLCASSRMTGANYGYTFGSGTRLTVV.

In its sample, this clonotype was seen many times. V gene TRBV9 combines with J gene TRBJ2-1; D not resolved. Looked up from germline, CDR1 is SGDLS and CDR2 is YYNGEE. This CDR3 is 12 amino acids long. Between the trimmed V and J ends, which lost 1 base and 12 bases, there was a span of 11 bases. The CDR3 loop is CASSVSDKRQFF. Here the CDR3 DNA reads TGTGCCAGCAGCGTATCTGACAAGCGGCAGTTCTTC.

This clonotype was counted at least ten times. This chain links TRBV4-1 with TRBJ2-3; D is perhaps TRBD1 or TRBD2 (5 bases each). Germline CDR1 is MGHRA and CDR2 is YSYEKL. The CDR3 extends over 14 amino acids. Trimming pared 4 bases from V and 3 bases from J, leaving 11 bases between. The CDR3 reads CASSPRGGTDTQYF. CDR3 nucleotides: TGCGCCAGCAGCCCCCGTGGGGGAACAGATACGCAGTATTTT.

This clonotype was observed at least ten times. The CDR3 DNA reads TGTGCCAGCACTCTGACCCTAGGGGGGGCTAACACCGGGGAGCTGTTTTTT. This gives the protein CASTLTLGGANTGELFF. The chain has TRBV12-3 or TRBV12-4 and TRBJ2-2; a possible D gene is TRBD2 (7 bases). V lost 7 bases, J lost 2 bases, and 20 bases lay in between. This CDR3 region has 17 residues.

In this sample, this clonotype turned up a few times. The genes are TRBV25-1 and TRBJ2-5; 11 positions match TRBD2. Germline V CDR1 and CDR2: MGHDK, SYGVNS. V trimming: 6 bases; J trimming: 1 base; junction bases outside the gene matches: 13. This CDR3 is 18 amino acids long. The CDR3 loop reads CASSTLAPSGRFQETQYF. For the CDR3, the DNA is TGTGCCAGCAGCACCCTGGCCCCTAGCGGGAGGTTCCAAGAGACCCAGTACTTC.

V is TRBV20-1 and J is TRBJ1-1, with a weak D call TRBD1 (5 bases). Between the trimmed V and J ends, which lost 2 bases and 1 base, there was a span of 11 bases. This CDR3 comprises 14 residues. Germline lookup yields CDR1 DFQATT and CDR2 SNEGSKA (reference sequence). The CDR3 nucleotides are TGCAGTGCTAGATCAGGGAGTTGGAACACTGAAGCTTTCTTT. Its translation is CSARSGSWNTEAFF.

V is TRBV28 and J is TRBJ2-7; 7 bases agree with TRBD1. Trimming removed 5 bases from V and 3 bases from J; junction bases left unmatched: 7. This CDR3 has 14 amino acids. Per germline, CDR1 MDHEN and CDR2 SYDVKM. CDR3 sequence: CASSALGGDYEQYV. In nucleotides, the CDR3 is TGTGCCAGCAGTGCCTTAGGGGGCGACTACGAGCAGTACGTC.

This chain connects TRBV4-1 to TRBJ1-6; a weak D match, TRBD1 (6 bases). Trimming removed 0 bases at V and 7 bases at J, with 10 bases between. The germline V gene encodes CDR1 MGHRA and CDR2 YSYEKL. This CDR3 region has 15 residues. DNA of the CDR3: TGCGCCAGCAGCCAAGATGGACAGTCAAATTCACCCCTCCACTTT. Amino acid sequence: CASSQDGQSNSPLHF.

This clonotype has a handful of counts. The chain employs TRBV12-3 or TRBV12-4 and TRBJ2-5; D possibly corresponds to TRBD2 (6 bases). CDR3 length: 15 amino acids. Trimming shortened V by 1 base and J by 4 bases, and 13 bases separated the two germline ends. The CDR3 spells CASSLGSGVRETQYF. Written as DNA, the CDR3 is TGTGCCAGCAGTTTAGGTTCGGGAGTACGAGAGACCCAGTACTTC.

This chain joins TRBV20-1 and TRBJ2-2; no clear D. The CDR3 is 16 residues long. V was shortened by 0 bases and J by 3 bases, with 14 bases between the two germline ends. Germline CDR1 reads DFQATT; CDR2 reads SNEGSKA (reference sequence). DNA for the CDR3: TGCAGTGCTAGAGATTCGGTCTCGTCGGACACCGGGGAGCTGTTTTTT. Amino acids: CSARDSVSSDTGELFF.

In its sample, this clonotype was seen many times. The chain has TRBV12-3 or TRBV12-4 and TRBJ1-1, with unresolved D. Trimming cost V 6 bases and J 0 bases, with 8 bases left between them. CDR3 length equals 13 residues. The CDR3 region is CASSFSLNTEAFF. The CDR3 DNA follows: TGTGCCAGCAGCTTCTCCTTGAACACTGAAGCTTTCTTT.

This clonotype has just a few counts. The chain recombines TRBV7-2 with TRBJ2-5; the match to TRBD2 covers 9 bases. With 6 bases clipped from V and 2 bases from J, the junction kept 10 bases outside the gene matches. Germline CDR1 SGHTA, CDR2 FQGNSA. The length of the CDR3 is 16 residues. The CDR3 loop is CASRQRAGGGQETQYF. CDR3 bases: TGTGCCAGCAGACAACGAGCGGGAGGAGGGCAAGAGACCCAGTACTTC. The whole variable domain, filled in from reference TRBV7-2 and TRBJ2-5, reads GAGVSQSPSNKVTEKGKDVELRCDPISGHTALYWYRQSLGQGLEFLIYFQGNSAPDKSGLPSDRFSAERTGGSVSTLTIQRTQQEDSAVYLCASRQRAGGGQETQYFGPGTRLLVL.